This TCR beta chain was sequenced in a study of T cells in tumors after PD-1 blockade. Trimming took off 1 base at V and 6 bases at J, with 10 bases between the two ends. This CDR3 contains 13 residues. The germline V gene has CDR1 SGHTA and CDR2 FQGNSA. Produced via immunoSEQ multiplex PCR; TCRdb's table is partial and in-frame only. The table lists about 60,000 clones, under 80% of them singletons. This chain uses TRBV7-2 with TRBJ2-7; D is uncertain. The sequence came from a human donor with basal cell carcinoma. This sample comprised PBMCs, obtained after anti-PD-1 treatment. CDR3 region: CASSLGRSGEQYF. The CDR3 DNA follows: TGTGCCAGCAGCTTAGGGCGGTCGGGCGAGCAGTACTTC.